The next 21 T cell receptor beta chains were all read from a single sample in a study of vaccination effects on CD4 cells after COVID-19. Antigen specificity for these receptors is unknown. Some clones are missing from TCRdb's copy, which holds only in-frame ones; the method was immunoSEQ multiplex PCR. The sample lists tens of thousands of clones, about two thirds seen once, with approximately 20% in the top ten. ViraFEST expansion of antigen-specific CD4+ T cells with viral peptide pools preceded sequencing. With 9 to 11 days of culture completed, CD4+ T cells were isolated. Vaccine recipients had no previous SARS-CoV-2 infection; their nucleocapsid antibodies were negative. Here the sequenced sample was CD4+ T cells from PBMCs cultured with SARS-CoV-2 spike peptides, taken before COVID-19 vaccination. Receptors originate from a human donor who received a COVID-19 vaccine.

The chain employs TRBV5-1 and TRBJ2-2; TRBD2 agrees at 15 bases. With 4 bases clipped from V and 1 base from J, the junction kept 5 bases outside the gene matches. Germline V CDR1 and CDR2: SGHRS, YFSETQ. The CDR3 sequence is 18 residues long. The CDR3 here is CASSRGLAGGMNTGELFF. The CDR3 DNA is TGCGCCAGCAGCAGAGGACTAGCGGGGGGGATGAACACCGGGGAGCTGTTTTTT.

The chain uses TRBV7-8 and TRBJ1-1, with D unclear. This CDR3 is built from 13 residues. The germline CDR1 and CDR2 sequences are SGHVS and FQNEAQ. V dropped 5 bases and J dropped 10 bases, with 17 bases sitting between them. The CDR3 coding sequence is TGTGCCAGCAGCCCCCGGGAAGGCCGGATAGCTTTCTTT. It specifies CASSPREGRIAFF. The full variable domain, with the rest looked up from reference TRBV7-8 and TRBJ1-1, is GAGVSQSPRYKVAKRGQDVALRCDPISGHVSLFWYQQALGQGPEFLTYFQNEAQLDKSGLPSDRFFAERPEGSVSTLKIQRTQQEDSAVYLCASSPREGRIAFFGQGTRLTVV.

CDR3 sequence (DNA): TGTGCCAGCAGCTTAGTTATTGCAGCAAGATCGTCCGATCAGCCCCAGCATTTT. Translation: CASSLVIAARSSDQPQHF. The genes are TRBV7-2 and TRBJ1-5; D not certain. This CDR3 is 18 amino acids long. Germline loops: CDR1 SGHTA, CDR2 FQGNSA. Trimming stripped 1 base from V and 5 bases from J, with 21 bases between.

The chain recombines TRBV2 with TRBJ2-1; 15 bases are shared with TRBD2. Germline lookup yields CDR1 SNHLY and CDR2 FYNNEI. This CDR3 spans 16 amino acids. The V segment lost 5 bases and the J segment 9 bases; nucleotides outside the gene matches: 8. The CDR3 DNA reads TGTGCCAGCAGTCCCTCTGGACTAGCGGGAGGGGGTGAGCAGTTCTTC. As protein: CASSPSGLAGGGEQFF.

The V gene is TRBV5-8, the J gene TRBJ1-3; D gene uncertain. The CDR3 covers 13 residues. Germline V lookup: CDR1 SGHTS, CDR2 YDEGEE. Trimming took off 0 bases at V and 3 bases at J, with 4 bases between the two ends. CDR3 protein: CASSLVGGNTIYF. CDR3 coding DNA: TGTGCCAGCAGCTTGGTGGGTGGAAACACCATATATTTT.

The chain couples TRBV7-9 to TRBJ2-7; D is tentatively TRBD1 or TRBD2 (7 bases each). Germline CDR1 and CDR2: SEHNR and FQNEAQ (reference sequence). V lost 5 bases, J lost 6 bases, and 14 bases lay in between. This CDR3 is built from 13 residues. DNA for the CDR3: TGTGCCAGCAGCGTCACAGGGGAGGGCGAGCAGTACTTC. Translated, it gives CASSVTGEGEQYF. The full variable domain, with the rest looked up from reference TRBV7-9 and TRBJ2-7, is DTGVSQNPRHKITKRGQNVTFRCDPISEHNRLYWYRQTLGQGPEFLTYFQNEAQLEKSRLLSDRFSAERPKGSFSTLEIQRTEQGDSAMYLCASSVTGEGEQYFGPGTRLTVT.

This chain uses TRBV14 with TRBJ1-3, with TRBD1 matching 10 bases. V was pared by 2 bases and J by 0 bases, with 7 bases of the junction left unmatched. The CDR3 is 18 amino acids. Per the germline V gene, CDR1 is SGHDN and CDR2 is FVKESK. CDR3 coding DNA: TGTGCCAGCAGCCAACGGGACAGGGGCTCTTTCTCTGGAAACACCATATATTTT. Translating it yields CASSQRDRGSFSGNTIYF.

J is TRBJ1-2 and V is TRBV7-9; D ambiguous. Trimming left V 1 base short and J 8 bases short, with 14 bases between. The CDR3 consists of 14 residues. Germline V gene sequence: CDR1 SEHNR, CDR2 FQNEAQ (reference sequence). The chain's CDR3 is CASSLDAGEGGYTF. The DNA for the CDR3 is TGTGCCAGCAGCTTAGATGCCGGGGAAGGAGGCTACACCTTC.

The chain combines TRBV29-1 with TRBJ1-2; D may be TRBD1 (5 bases). CDR3 length: 13 residues. The germline V and J ends were trimmed by 7 bases and 8 bases, with 20 bases remaining between them. Per germline, CDR1 SQVTM and CDR2 ANQGSEA. This CDR3 is CSAARSDRKGYTF. The CDR3 bases are TGCAGCGCCGCTCGATCCGACAGAAAAGGCTACACCTTC.

This chain joins TRBV5-5 and TRBJ1-2; 7 bases line up with TRBD1. This CDR3 has 15 amino acids. In germline, CDR1 is SGHKS, CDR2 YYEKEE (reference sequence). Germline trimming cut 4 bases from V and 2 bases from J; bases unmatched to any gene: 8. In DNA form, the CDR3 reads TGTGCCAGCAGCACCTCCGCGGACAGGAACTATGGCTACACCTTC. Protein product: CASSTSADRNYGYTF. The full variable domain, its missing parts supplied by reference TRBV5-5 and TRBJ1-2, is DAGVTQSPTHLIKTRGQQVTLRCSPISGHKSVSWYQQVLGQGPQFIFQYYEKEERGRGNFPDRFSARQFPNYSSELNVNALLLGDSALYLCASSTSADRNYGYTFGSGTRLTVV.

This clone has a handful of counts. This chain links TRBV18 with TRBJ2-3; no firm D call. The germline gives CDR1 KGHSH, CDR2 LQKENI. V lost 2 bases to trimming and J lost 4 bases, with 13 bases between them. CDR3 size: 15 residues. CDR3 nucleotide sequence: TGTGCCAGCTCACCAATCCCGCTGGCGGCAGATACGCAGTATTTT. It encodes CASSPIPLAADTQYF.

The gene calls are TRBV25-1 and TRBJ2-3; D is perhaps TRBD1 (6 bases). The CDR3 loop spans 14 amino acids. Germline CDR1 reads MGHDK; CDR2 reads SYGVNS. V was trimmed by 4 bases and J by 1 base, leaving 9 bases between them. The CDR3 sequence: CASSGRQGTDTQYF. The CDR3 DNA reads as TGTGCCAGCAGTGGGCGACAGGGCACAGATACGCAGTATTTT.

The J gene is TRBJ1-2, the V gene TRBV24-1, with D perhaps TRBD1 (6 bases). The length of the CDR3 is 16 residues. Trimming left V 3 bases short and J 5 bases short, with 18 bases between. CDR1 is KGHDR and CDR2 is SFDVKD in the germline V gene. CDR3 bases: TGTGCCACCAGTGATCCCCTACAGGGAGGCGCGTATGGCTACACCTTC. As protein: CATSDPLQGGAYGYTF.

The CDR3 loop reads CASSSSGGYEQYF. CDR3 nucleotide sequence: TGTGCCAGCAGCTCTAGCGGGGGTTACGAGCAGTACTTC. The rearrangement uses TRBV7-3 and TRBJ2-7, with 10 bases matching TRBD2. V gave up 4 bases and J gave up 4 bases; unmatched junction bases: 1. The V gene's germline CDR1 is SGHTA and CDR2 FQGTGA. The CDR3 is made up of 13 amino acids.

This chain links TRBV6-2 or TRBV6-3 with TRBJ1-2; D not resolved. Germline V lookup: CDR1 MNHEY, CDR2 SVGEGT. Deletions cut 1 base from V and 7 bases from J, with 4 bases between. This CDR3 contains 11 residues. The CDR3 region has the DNA TGTGCCAGCAGTTACTTCGCTGGCTACACCTTC. Translating it yields CASSYFAGYTF.

The chain carries TRBV5-1 and TRBJ1-1; D gene unclear. V lost 1 base and J lost 8, with 9 bases in between. Looked up from germline, CDR1 is SGHRS and CDR2 is YFSETQ. CDR3 length equals 12 residues. The CDR3 protein is CASSLSGQEAFF. In DNA form, the CDR3 reads TGCGCCAGCAGCTTGAGTGGCCAGGAAGCTTTCTTT.

The chain joins TRBV5-4 to TRBJ2-1; D uncertain. Germline V gives CDR1 SGHNT, CDR2 YYREEE (reference sequence). Trimming removed 4 bases from V and 0 bases from J, with 5 bases in between. The CDR3 totals 13 residues. The CDR3 region is CASSASSYNEQFF. Here the CDR3 DNA reads TGTGCCAGCAGCGCCAGCTCCTACAATGAGCAGTTCTTC.

This clone was recorded a few times. The chain recombines TRBV7-6 with TRBJ1-4, with TRBD1 identical over 8 bases. CDR3 length: 14 amino acids. Per the germline V gene, CDR1 is SGHVS and CDR2 is FNYEAQ. J was trimmed by 8 bases and V by 5 bases; bases with no gene match: 7. CDR3 protein: CASSPGQGREKLFF. The CDR3 nucleotides read TGTGCCAGCAGCCCAGGACAGGGTCGGGAAAAACTGTTTTTT.

The genes are TRBV27 and TRBJ1-2; no firm D call. Germline-derived CDR1 and CDR2 are MNHEY and SMNVEV (reference sequence). V shed 4 bases and J shed 4 bases, with 7 bases lying between them. The CDR3 is 12 residues long. The CDR3 DNA is TGTGCCAGCAGTTCCCGGGGCTATGGCTACACCTTC. This sequence encodes CASSSRGYGYTF.

The chain links TRBV10-3 to TRBJ2-2, with 15 bases that match TRBD2. With 6 bases clipped from V and 1 base from J, the junction kept 0 bases outside the gene matches. In germline, CDR1 is ENHRY, CDR2 SYGVKD. The CDR3 is 16 residues long. CDR3 sequence reads: CAIRGLAGGNTGELFF. In nucleotides, the CDR3 is TGTGCCATCAGGGGACTAGCGGGGGGGAACACCGGGGAGCTGTTTTTT.

V gene TRBV4-2 combines with J gene TRBJ1-1, with 8 nucleotides matching TRBD1. Trimming took 4 bases from V and 4 from J; bases not matched to a gene: 5. Germline V gene data show CDR1 as LGHNA and CDR2 as YNFKEQ. This CDR3 has 14 amino acids. The CDR3 DNA reads as TGTGCCAGCAGCCTCTATCAGGGGGCCACTGAAGCTTTCTTT. Protein product: CASSLYQGATEAFF.